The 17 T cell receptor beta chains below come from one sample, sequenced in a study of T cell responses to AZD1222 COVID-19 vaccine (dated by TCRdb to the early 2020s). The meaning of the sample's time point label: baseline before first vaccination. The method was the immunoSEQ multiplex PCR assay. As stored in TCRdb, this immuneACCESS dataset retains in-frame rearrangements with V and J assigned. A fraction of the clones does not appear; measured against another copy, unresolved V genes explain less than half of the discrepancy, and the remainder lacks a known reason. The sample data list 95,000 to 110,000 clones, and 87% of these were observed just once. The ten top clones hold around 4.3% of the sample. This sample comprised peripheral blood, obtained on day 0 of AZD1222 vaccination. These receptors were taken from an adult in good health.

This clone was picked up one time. The CDR3 reads CASSHPPSNQPQHF. CDR3 coding DNA: TGCGCCAGCAGCCACCCCCCTAGCAATCAGCCCCAGCATTTT. The rearrangement links TRBV4-1 to TRBJ1-5; D is unclear. The CDR3 extends over 14 amino acids. V was trimmed by 3 bases and J by 0 bases, leaving 6 bases between them. Germline V lookup: CDR1 MGHRA, CDR2 YSYEKL.

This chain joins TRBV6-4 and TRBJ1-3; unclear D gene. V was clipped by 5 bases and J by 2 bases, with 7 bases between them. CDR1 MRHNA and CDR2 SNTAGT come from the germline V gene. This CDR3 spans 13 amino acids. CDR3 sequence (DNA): TGTGCCAGCAGTAGGGAAGCTGGAAACACCATATATTTT. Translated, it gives CASSREAGNTIYF.

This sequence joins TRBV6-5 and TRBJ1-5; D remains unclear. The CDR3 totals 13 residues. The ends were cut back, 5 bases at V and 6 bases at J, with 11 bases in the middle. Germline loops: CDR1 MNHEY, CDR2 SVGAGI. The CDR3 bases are TGTGCCAGCAGTAAGATAGTGGGTCAGCCCCAGCATTTT. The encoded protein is CASSKIVGQPQHF.

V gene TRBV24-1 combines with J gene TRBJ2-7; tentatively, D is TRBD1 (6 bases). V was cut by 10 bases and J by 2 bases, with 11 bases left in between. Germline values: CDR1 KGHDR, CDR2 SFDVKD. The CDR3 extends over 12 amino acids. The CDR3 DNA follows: TGTGCCACTTCCGGACAGACCTACGAGCAGTACTTC. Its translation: CATSGQTYEQYF.

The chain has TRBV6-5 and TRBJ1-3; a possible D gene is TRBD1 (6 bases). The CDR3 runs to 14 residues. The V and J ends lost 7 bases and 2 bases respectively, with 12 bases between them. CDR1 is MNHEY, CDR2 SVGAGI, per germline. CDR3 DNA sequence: TGTGCCAGCAAAAGGGGGATACCTGGAAACACCATATATTTT. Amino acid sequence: CASKRGIPGNTIYF.

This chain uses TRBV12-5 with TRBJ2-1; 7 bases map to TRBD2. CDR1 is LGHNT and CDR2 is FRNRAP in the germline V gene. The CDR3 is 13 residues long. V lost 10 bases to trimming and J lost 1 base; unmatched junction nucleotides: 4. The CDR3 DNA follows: TGTGCTACTAAAGCGGGGTCCTACAATGAGCAGTTCTTC. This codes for CATKAGSYNEQFF.

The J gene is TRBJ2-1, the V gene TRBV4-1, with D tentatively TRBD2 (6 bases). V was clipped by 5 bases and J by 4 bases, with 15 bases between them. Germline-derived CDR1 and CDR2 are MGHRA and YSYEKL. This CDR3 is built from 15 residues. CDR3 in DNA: TGCGCCAGCAGCACCGGGACTTCAACATACAATGAGCAGTTCTTC. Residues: CASSTGTSTYNEQFF.

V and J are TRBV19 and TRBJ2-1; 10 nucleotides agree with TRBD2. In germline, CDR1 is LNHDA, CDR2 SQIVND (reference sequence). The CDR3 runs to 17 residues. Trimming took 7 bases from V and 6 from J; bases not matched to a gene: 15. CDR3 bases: TGTGCCAGTACCAGACTAGCGGGTAGACATGATGGCAATGAGCAGTTCTTC. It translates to CASTRLAGRHDGNEQFF.

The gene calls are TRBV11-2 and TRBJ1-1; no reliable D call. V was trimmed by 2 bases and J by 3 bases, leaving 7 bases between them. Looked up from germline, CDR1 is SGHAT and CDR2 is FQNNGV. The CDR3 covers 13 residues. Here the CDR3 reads CASSLNSYTEAFF. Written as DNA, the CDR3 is TGTGCCAGCAGCTTAAACAGCTACACTGAAGCTTTCTTT.

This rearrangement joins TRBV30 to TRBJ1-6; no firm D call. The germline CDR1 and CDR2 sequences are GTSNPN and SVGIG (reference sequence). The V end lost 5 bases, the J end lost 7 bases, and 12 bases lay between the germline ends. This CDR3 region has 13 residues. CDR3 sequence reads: CAWDRGRNSPLHF. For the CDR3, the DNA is TGTGCCTGGGACCGCGGACGGAATTCACCCCTCCACTTT. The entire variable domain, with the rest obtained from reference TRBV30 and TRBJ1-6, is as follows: SQTIHQWPATLVQPVGSPLSLECTVEGTSNPNLYWYRQAAGRGLQLLFYSVGIGQISSEVPQNLSASRPQDRQFILSSKKLLLSDSGFYLCAWDRGRNSPLHFGNGTRLTVT.

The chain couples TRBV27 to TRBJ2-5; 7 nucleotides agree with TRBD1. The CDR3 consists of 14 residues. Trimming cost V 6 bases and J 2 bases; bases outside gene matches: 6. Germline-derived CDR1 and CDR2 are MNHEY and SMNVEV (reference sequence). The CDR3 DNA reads TGTGCCAGCAGCCGGCCGGACAGGCAAGAGACCCAGTACTTC. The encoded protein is CASSRPDRQETQYF.

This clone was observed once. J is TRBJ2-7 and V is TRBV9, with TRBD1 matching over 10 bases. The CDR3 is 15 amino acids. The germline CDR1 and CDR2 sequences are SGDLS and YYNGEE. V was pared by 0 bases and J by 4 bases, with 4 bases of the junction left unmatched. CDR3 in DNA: TGTGCCAGCAGCGTAGGGGGACAGGGGATATACGAGCAGTACTTC. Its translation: CASSVGGQGIYEQYF.

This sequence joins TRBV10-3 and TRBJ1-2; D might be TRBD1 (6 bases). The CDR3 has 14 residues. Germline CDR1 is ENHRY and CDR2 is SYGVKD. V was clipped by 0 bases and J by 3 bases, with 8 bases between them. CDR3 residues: CAISESTGDYGYTF. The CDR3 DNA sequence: TGTGCCATCAGTGAGTCGACAGGAGACTATGGCTACACCTTC.

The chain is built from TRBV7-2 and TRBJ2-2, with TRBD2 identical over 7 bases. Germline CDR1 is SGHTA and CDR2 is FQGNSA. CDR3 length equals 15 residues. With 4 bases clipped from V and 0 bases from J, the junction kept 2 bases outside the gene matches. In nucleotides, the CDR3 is TGTGCCAGCAGCTCGGGACTACCGAACACCGGGGAGCTGTTTTTT. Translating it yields CASSSGLPNTGELFF.

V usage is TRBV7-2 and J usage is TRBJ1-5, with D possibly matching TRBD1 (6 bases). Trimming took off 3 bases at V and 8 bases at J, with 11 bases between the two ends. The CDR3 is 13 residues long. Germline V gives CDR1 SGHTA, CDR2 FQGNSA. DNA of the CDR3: TGTGCCAGCAGCTTCGGCAGGGGTAAGCCCCAGCATTTT. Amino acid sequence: CASSFGRGKPQHF.

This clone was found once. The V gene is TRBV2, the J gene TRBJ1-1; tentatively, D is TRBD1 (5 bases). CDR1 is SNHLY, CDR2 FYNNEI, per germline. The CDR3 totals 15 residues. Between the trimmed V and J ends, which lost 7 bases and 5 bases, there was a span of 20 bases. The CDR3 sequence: CASKDQGSGGTEAFF. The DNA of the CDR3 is TGTGCCAGCAAGGACCAGGGTTCGGGCGGGACTGAAGCTTTCTTT.

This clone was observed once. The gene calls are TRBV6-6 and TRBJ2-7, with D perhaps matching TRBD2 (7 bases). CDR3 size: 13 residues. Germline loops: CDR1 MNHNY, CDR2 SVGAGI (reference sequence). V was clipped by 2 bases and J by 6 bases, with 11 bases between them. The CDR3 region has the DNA TGTGCCAGCAGTTACGGGGGAGGGGGCGAGCAGTACTTC. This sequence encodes CASSYGGGGEQYF.